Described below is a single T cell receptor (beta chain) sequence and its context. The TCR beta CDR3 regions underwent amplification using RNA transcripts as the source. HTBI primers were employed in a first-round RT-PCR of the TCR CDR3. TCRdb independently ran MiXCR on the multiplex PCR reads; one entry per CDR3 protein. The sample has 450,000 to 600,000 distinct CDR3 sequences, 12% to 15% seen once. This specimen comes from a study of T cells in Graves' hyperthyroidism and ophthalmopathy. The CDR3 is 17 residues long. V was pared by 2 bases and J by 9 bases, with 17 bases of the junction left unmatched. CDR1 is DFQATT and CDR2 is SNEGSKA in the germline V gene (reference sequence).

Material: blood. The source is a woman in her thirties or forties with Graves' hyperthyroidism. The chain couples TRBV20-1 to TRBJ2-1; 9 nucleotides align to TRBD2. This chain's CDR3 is CSARPLGAGTSYVEQFF. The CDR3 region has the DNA TGCAGTGCTAGACCCCTGGGGGCCGGGACTAGCTATGTTGAGCAGTTCTTC.